This TCR beta chain was observed in a study of T cells in Graves' hyperthyroidism and ophthalmopathy. This CDR3 comprises 13 residues. CDR1 is SGHTS, CDR2 YDEGEE, per germline. The V end was cut by 1 base, the J end by 8 bases, with 12 bases between. Study-level points and caveats: Most clonotypes that expanded in the thyroid above 0.001 also showed up in blood.

It was 10 ml of fresh peripheral blood that supplied the PBMCs. In its sample, this clonotype was seen a few times. The target antigen is unknown. Using RNA transcripts as the source, TCR beta CDR3 regions were amplified. First-round RT-PCR with HTBI primers amplified the TCR CDR3 region. Using its own MiXCR run on the multiplex PCR reads, TCRdb lists one record per CDR3 protein. The sample lists hundreds of thousands of distinct CDR3 sequences, approximately 15% occurring once. The V gene is TRBV5-8, the J gene TRBJ1-2; a possible D gene is TRBD1 (6 bases). Sequencing was carried out using blood. The sequence derives from a woman in her thirties with Graves' hyperthyroidism that later progressed to Graves' ophthalmopathy. The CDR3 spells CASSLINGGGYTF. The CDR3 DNA reads as TGTGCCAGCAGCTTGATCAACGGGGGCGGCTACACCTTC.